The entry that follows covers one TCR beta chain sequence. No cognate antigen has been identified for it. The input lacks base qualities; no much larger clone sits a single base away. The time point label of this sample denotes: cycle 2 day 1 (C2D1) of nivolumab. Every trial patient had relapsed after autologous stem cell transplantation, and cohorts A, B and C differed in prior brentuximab vedotin exposure. The trial cohort included 55 to 60 patients with relapsed/refractory classical Hodgkin lymphoma, and each patient had a best overall response of complete response, partial response or progressive disease. Single-agent nivolumab was administered to trial patients in the multi-cohort phase II CheckMate 205 trial. An independent review committee assessed best overall response by applying the 2007 International Working Group response criteria. Trial PBMCs were obtained immediately prior to nivolumab initiation (C1D1) and on therapy at cycle 2 day 1 and cycle 4 day 1. Peripheral blood was collected in 8 mL Vacutainer Cell Preparation Tubes, from which PBMCs were isolated by centrifugation and then cryopreserved.

Spanning cysteine to phenylalanine, the CDR3 consists of 16 amino acids. Just the 48-base CDR3 DNA is kept, in frame starting at base 1. The junction shows trimming of 2 bases on V and 4 bases on J, plus 14 bases between the germline ends. Taken from the germline V gene, the CDR1 and CDR2 loops are MDHEN and SYDVKM. The sample belongs to a study of PD-1 blockade in classical Hodgkin lymphoma (dated by TCRdb to 2020 to 2022). Turning to the overall study: Nivolumab dosing was 3 mg/kg intravenously every 2 weeks, continuing until either disease progression or unacceptable toxicity. A peripheral blood immune signature of response to PD-1 blockade in classical Hodgkin lymphoma was defined using TCR beta sequencing and CyTOF. General findings and caveats noted by the study authors: Trial patients with a complete response had baseline diversity similar to that of newly diagnosed patients, while partial responders and progressors had significantly lower diversity. By C4D1, a significant rise was seen in CD4+ TCR diversity but not in CD8+ TCR diversity (p=0.0027 vs p=0.16), and the rise was most apparent among complete responders (p=0.02). Newly diagnosed patients were reported to have lower baseline TCR diversity than healthy donors, and relapsed/refractory patients were reported to have lower baseline TCR diversity still. Diversity was lower in patients who began nivolumab less than 1 year after ASCT, so these patients were left out of later analyses to avoid confounding by immune reconstitution. Only a single clinical trial cohort was studied, and what caused the repertoire differences, possibly disease activity or prior therapy, remained undefined.

Genomic DNA was isolated using the Qiagen DNeasy kit from unsorted PBMCs as well as from negatively selected CD4+ and CD8+ fractions. TCR beta CDR3 regions were subjected to amplification by immunoSEQ multiplex PCR with primers that anneal to V and J segments. A synthetic immune receptor repertoire was used to minimize amplification bias, and any residual bias was removed computationally once sequencing was done. The study's own analysis went as follows. Custom Python scripts were used to quantify repertoire diversity as the Shannon entropy index. Unsorted, CD4+ and CD8+ repertoires were analyzed separately, except for combined analyses in which CD4+ and CD8+ sequences were merged in silico. A clone was considered expanded if an increase in frequency of at least 2-fold after treatment relative to C1D1 was found, and a pseudocount of 0.5 was applied to clones undetected at baseline. Clones with 0 or 1 copy at C1D1 were defined as singleton clones, while clones with 2 or more copies were defined as non-singleton clones. Clones expanded in unsorted samples were assigned a CD4+, CD8+ or unknown annotation through matching of protein sequences in sorted samples from the same patient. Wilcoxon tests on paired samples were used to test changes in diversity from C1D1 to C4D1. Drawn from immuneACCESS, this table holds only the in-frame rearrangements with V and J called that TCRdb kept. Clones are partly lost; checked studies trace under half to an unresolved V gene and leave the rest unexplained. The V and J calls and clone size are taken from that table; D and trimming were inferred from the DNA. The sample has 75,000 to 100,000 clones on record, roughly 80% of them singletons. The ten largest account for 16% of the sample.

The receptor was derived from a human donor with classical Hodgkin lymphoma. Sample: peripheral blood mononuclear cells (PBMCs), taken before the second cycle of nivolumab. The rearrangement joined TRBV28 to TRBJ2-2; the D gene is not confidently resolved. The CDR3 protein sequence reads: CASSLRIGSFTGELFF. The DNA reads TGTGCCAGCAGTTTACGAATCGGAAGTTTCACCGGGGAGCTGTTTTTT.